Listed here are 17 T cell receptor beta chains from one sample, sequenced in a study of CD8 T cells in Susac syndrome. When the RNA was reverse transcribed, random hexamers were used with an input of about 0.5 to 1 ug. TCRdb itself ran the immunoSEQ multiplex PCR reads through MiXCR, one entry per CDR3 protein. In the table there are roughly 25,000 distinct CDR3 sequences, around 95% of which are singletons. The specimen sequenced was CD8+ T cells from PBMCs. Receptors originate from a human donor with Susac syndrome.

The gene calls are TRBV6-2 or TRBV6-3 and TRBJ2-7, with D possibly TRBD1 on 6 matching bases. The length of the CDR3 is 12 residues. Germline CDR1 and CDR2: MNHEY and SVGEGT. V was shortened by 4 bases and J by 10 bases, with 14 bases between the two germline ends. CDR3 amino acids: CASSSTGLDQYF. The CDR3 nucleotides are TGTGCCAGCAGTTCGACAGGCTTAGACCAGTACTTC.

The CDR3 sequence: CSALTSGGAEETQYF. The CDR3 DNA is TGCAGTGCTTTGACTAGCGGGGGGGCGGAAGAGACCCAGTACTTC. The chain couples TRBV20-1 to TRBJ2-5; 14 bases match TRBD2. The germline CDR1 and CDR2 sequences are DFQATT and SNEGSKA (reference sequence). The CDR3 has 15 amino acids. Germline trimming cut 5 bases from V and 3 bases from J; bases unmatched to any gene: 5.

The chain has TRBV7-8 and TRBJ2-5; no firm D call. Per germline, CDR1 SGHVS and CDR2 FQNEAQ. Trimming removed 1 base at V and 5 bases at J, with 8 bases between. The CDR3 length is 13 residues. The CDR3 sequence: CASSLDSEETQYF. The CDR3 bases are TGTGCCAGCAGCTTAGACAGCGAGGAGACCCAGTACTTC.

V is TRBV5-1 and J is TRBJ2-1; TRBD1 agrees at 7 bases. The CDR3 is made up of 16 amino acids. The germline gives CDR1 SGHRS, CDR2 YFSETQ. V lost 0 bases, J lost 5 bases, and 8 bases stayed unmatched. The CDR3: CASSLVSTGSNNEQFF. The CDR3 bases are TGCGCCAGCAGCTTGGTGTCGACAGGGTCCAACAATGAGCAGTTCTTC.

CDR3 sequence (DNA): TGTGCCAGCAGTTTTGGATACTCCTACGAGCAGTACTTC. It specifies CASSFGYSYEQYF. The J gene is TRBJ2-7, the V gene TRBV27, with D unresolved. The germline V gene encodes CDR1 MNHEY and CDR2 SMNVEV (reference sequence). V was pared by 3 bases and J by 0 bases, with 6 bases between. The CDR3 extends over 13 amino acids.

This clonotype came up once. The V gene is TRBV4-3, the J gene TRBJ2-1, with 12 bases lining up with TRBD2. The CDR3 is 16 amino acids. Germline V CDR1 and CDR2: LGHNA, YSLEER. The V segment lost 1 base and the J segment 4 bases; nucleotides outside the gene matches: 2. The CDR3 DNA sequence: TGCGCCAGCAGCCAAGGACTAGCGGGGGATTACAATGAGCAGTTCTTC. Protein: CASSQGLAGDYNEQFF.

The chain has TRBV28 and TRBJ2-1, with 7 nucleotides matching TRBD1. J gave up 3 bases and V 1 base, and 3 bases lay outside the gene matches. The V gene's germline CDR1 is MDHEN and CDR2 SYDVKM. The CDR3 spans 15 residues. CDR3 protein: CASSLSQGVYNEQFF. CDR3 nucleotide sequence: TGTGCCAGCAGTTTATCCCAGGGGGTCTACAATGAGCAGTTCTTC.

V and J are TRBV10-3 and TRBJ1-5, with D perhaps matching TRBD1 (6 bases). The germline gives CDR1 ENHRY, CDR2 SYGVKD. The CDR3 length is 16 residues. V dropped 6 bases and J dropped 1 base, with 16 bases sitting between them. CDR3 coding DNA: TGTGCCATCAGGCATCCGGGACACAAAAGCAATCAGCCCCAGCATTTT. Amino acid sequence: CAIRHPGHKSNQPQHF.

The count of this clonotype is one. V usage is TRBV27 and J usage is TRBJ1-1, with TRBD1 identical over 7 bases. The junction had 10 bases not matched to a gene; V was cut back by 6 bases and J by 0 bases. The length of the CDR3 is 16 residues. The germline gives CDR1 MNHEY, CDR2 SMNVEV (reference sequence). The CDR3 bases are TGTGCCAGCAGCCCTGGCCCCGGACAGGTGAACACTGAAGCTTTCTTT. It yields the protein CASSPGPGQVNTEAFF.

This chain links TRBV7-2 with TRBJ2-7; D uncertain. The CDR3 spans 15 residues. Germline assignment: CDR1 SGHTA and CDR2 FQGNSA. V shed 0 bases and J shed 6 bases, with 15 bases lying between them. CDR3 loop: CASSLAPTGTPEQYF. CDR3 sequence (DNA): TGTGCCAGCAGCTTAGCCCCCACCGGCACACCCGAGCAGTACTTC.

This chain links TRBV19 with TRBJ2-7; D might be TRBD1 or TRBD2, each matching 5 bases. V was trimmed by 5 bases and J by 0 bases, leaving 8 bases between them. Germline V gives CDR1 LNHDA, CDR2 SQIVND (reference sequence). CDR3 length: 13 residues. As DNA, the CDR3 is TGTGCCAGTAGTCCTGGGACCTCCTACGAGCAGTACTTC. It codes for CASSPGTSYEQYF.

This rearrangement joins TRBV4-3 to TRBJ2-7; 7 nucleotides align to TRBD2. Germline lookup yields CDR1 LGHNA and CDR2 YSLEER. CDR3 length equals 15 residues. After removal of 5 bases from V and 3 bases from J, the junction contained 10 bases not matched to a gene. The CDR3 DNA reads TGCGCCAGCAGCTCTGCGGGCGGGGGTCTCTACGAGCAGTACTTC. Translation gives CASSSAGGGLYEQYF.

The CDR3 DNA reads as TGCGCCAGCAGGCTTGACCTTAGCGGGGGACAGGCCAACGTCCTGACTTTC. It translates to CASRLDLSGGQANVLTF. This chain joins TRBV10-1 and TRBJ2-6, with 9 positions matching TRBD2. Germline CDR1 is WNHNN and CDR2 is SYGVQD (reference sequence). CDR3 length: 17 residues. The V and J ends lost 6 bases and 6 bases, in that order; junction bases with no gene match: 12.

The rearrangement uses TRBV4-3 and TRBJ1-6; D is possibly TRBD1 (6 bases). V was pared by 1 base and J by 8 bases, with 9 bases between. Germline V gene data show CDR1 as LGHNA and CDR2 as YSLEER. CDR3 length: 14 residues. The CDR3 reads CASSQGYRDSPLHF. The CDR3 nucleotides are TGCGCCAGCAGCCAAGGTTACAGGGATTCACCCCTCCACTTT.

The V call is TRBV28, the J call TRBJ2-1, with D unresolved. The V end lost 2 bases, the J end lost 7 bases, and 15 bases lay between the germline ends. The CDR3 contains 15 residues. Germline lookup yields CDR1 MDHEN and CDR2 SYDVKM. CDR3 protein: CASSLLALSENEQFF. CDR3 bases: TGTGCCAGCAGTTTACTGGCTCTCTCAGAGAATGAGCAGTTCTTC.

CDR3 sequence reads: CASSLFTGTRMSLKNIQYF. As DNA, the CDR3 is TGTGCCAGCAGTTTATTCACCGGGACCCGCATGTCCCTCAAAAACATTCAGTACTTC. J is TRBJ2-4 and V is TRBV6-2 or TRBV6-3, with D possibly being TRBD1 or TRBD2 (5 bases each). Germline CDR1 and CDR2: MNHEY and SVGEGT. Trimming cost V 4 bases and J 3 bases, with 25 bases left between them. This CDR3 has 19 amino acids.

The chain uses TRBV28 and TRBJ2-2; D gene uncertain. Germline CDR1 is MDHEN and CDR2 is SYDVKM. With 5 bases removed from V and 4 bases from J, the gap between germline ends came to 5 bases. CDR3 length equals 12 residues. This CDR3 reads CASSTPTGELFF. CDR3 coding DNA: TGTGCCAGCAGTACTCCCACCGGGGAGCTGTTTTTT.